Listed below are T cell receptor beta chains from one sample, sequenced in a study of shared clonotypes between healthy human individuals. This table comes from immunoSEQ multiplex PCR, and its TCRdb copy is limited to in-frame clones, with some not included. The sample carries approximately 2,300,000 clones, 85% to 95% recorded once. The sample consisted of naive CD4+ T cells from PBMCs. The source of these receptors is a man aged 18-30 years in good health. Some clones in this sample may be carry-over from other donors' samples. CDR3s leave out the opening cysteine and the closing phenylalanine or tryptophan. A D gene is named only where the DNA matches it firmly. A row's size may be missing; if present it is once, few, many or a size class.

clone_size v_call d_call cdr3_aa
few TRBV6-4 . ASTRDIGNTEAF
. TRBV12-2 . ASRFFRAGPILQNTGELF
. TRBV28 . ASSLGQPLFYGYT
. TRBV28 . ASRGGRYEQY
few TRBV10-3 . AISESGTAEAF
. TRBV19 . ASSITRTGTDTQY
once TRBV5-1 TRBD2 ASSLGGLGTGELF
. TRBV11-2 . ASSFTGPQQF
. TRBV5-4 TRBD1 ASSHTGGGPYGYT
. TRBV10-3 TRBD2 ATGLASYEQY
. TRBV18 . ASSPRGSYNEQF
. TRBV12-5 TRBD1 ASGEQPGTGDTEAF
. TRBV6-1 TRBD1 ASSDAGTGGIDTQY
. TRBV5-1 . ASSLGPSGNTIY
. TRBV5-1 TRBD2 ASSPAAGADTQY
. TRBV7-3 . ASSGSVSYNEQF